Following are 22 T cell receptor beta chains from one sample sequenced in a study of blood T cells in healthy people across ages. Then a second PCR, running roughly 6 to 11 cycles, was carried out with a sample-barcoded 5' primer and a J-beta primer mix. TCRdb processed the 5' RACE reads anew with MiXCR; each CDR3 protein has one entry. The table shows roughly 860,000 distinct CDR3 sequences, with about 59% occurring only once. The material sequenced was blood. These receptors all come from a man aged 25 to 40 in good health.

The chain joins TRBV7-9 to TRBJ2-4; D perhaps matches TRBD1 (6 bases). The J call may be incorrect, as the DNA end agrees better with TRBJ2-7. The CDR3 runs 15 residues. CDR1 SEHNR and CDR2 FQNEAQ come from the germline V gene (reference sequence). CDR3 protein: CASSLGSGQVYEQYF. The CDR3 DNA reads TGTGCCAGCAGCTTAGGTTCGGGACAAGTCTACGAGCAGTACTTC.

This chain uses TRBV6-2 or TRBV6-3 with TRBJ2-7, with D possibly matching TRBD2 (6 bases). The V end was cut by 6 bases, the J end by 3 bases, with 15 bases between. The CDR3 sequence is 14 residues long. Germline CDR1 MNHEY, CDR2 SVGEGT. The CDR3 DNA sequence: TGTGCCAGCAGACCCGGGACTTCAAACTACGAGCAGTACTTC. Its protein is CASRPGTSNYEQYF.

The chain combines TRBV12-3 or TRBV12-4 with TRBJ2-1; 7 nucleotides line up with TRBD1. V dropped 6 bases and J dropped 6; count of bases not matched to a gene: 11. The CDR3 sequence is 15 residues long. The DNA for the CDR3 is TGTGCCAGCAGATTACAGGGGATGCCCTGCAATGAGCAGTTCTTC. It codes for CASRLQGMPCNEQFF.

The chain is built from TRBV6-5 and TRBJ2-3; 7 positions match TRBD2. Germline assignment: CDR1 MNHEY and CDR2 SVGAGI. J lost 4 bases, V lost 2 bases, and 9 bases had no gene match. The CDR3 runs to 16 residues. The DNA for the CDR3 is TGTGCCAGCAGTTACGGCGGCCGGGCGGGGGCAGATACGCAGTATTTT. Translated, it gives CASSYGGRAGADTQYF.

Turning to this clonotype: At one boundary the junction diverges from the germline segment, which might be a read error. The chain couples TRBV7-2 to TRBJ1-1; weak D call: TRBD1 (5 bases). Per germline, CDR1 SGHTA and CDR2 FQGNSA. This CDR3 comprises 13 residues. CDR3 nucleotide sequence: TGTGCCAGCAGCTTAGTAATGGGGACTGAGGCTTTCTTT. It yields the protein CASSLVMGTEAFF.

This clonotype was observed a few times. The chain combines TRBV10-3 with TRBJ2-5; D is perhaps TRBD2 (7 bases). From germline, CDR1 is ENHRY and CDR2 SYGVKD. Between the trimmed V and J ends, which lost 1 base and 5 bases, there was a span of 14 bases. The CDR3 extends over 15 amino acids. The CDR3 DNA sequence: TGTGCCATCAGTGAGTTCGGGGGGCTAGAGGAGACCCAGTACTTC. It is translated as CAISEFGGLEETQYF.

CDR3 DNA sequence: TGTGCCAGCAGTCCCCCACAAAACACTGAAGCTTTCTTT. It is translated as CASSPPQNTEAFF. The chain employs TRBV12-3 or TRBV12-4 and TRBJ1-1; D is ambiguous. This CDR3 has 13 amino acids. V was trimmed by 5 bases and J by 2 bases, leaving 9 bases between them.

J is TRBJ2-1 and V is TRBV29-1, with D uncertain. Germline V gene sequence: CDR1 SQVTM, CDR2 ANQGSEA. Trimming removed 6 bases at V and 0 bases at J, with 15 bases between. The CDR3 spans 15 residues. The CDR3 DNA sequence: TGCAGCGTCGGCGACACACAAAGCTCCTACAATGAGCAGTTCTTC. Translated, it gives CSVGDTQSSYNEQFF.

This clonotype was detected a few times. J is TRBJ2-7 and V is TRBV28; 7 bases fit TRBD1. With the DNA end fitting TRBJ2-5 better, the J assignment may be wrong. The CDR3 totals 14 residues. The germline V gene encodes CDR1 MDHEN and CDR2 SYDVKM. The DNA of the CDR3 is TGTGCCAGCAGTCCCCCAGGGGGAGTAGAGACCCAGTACTTC. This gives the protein CASSPPGGVETQYF.

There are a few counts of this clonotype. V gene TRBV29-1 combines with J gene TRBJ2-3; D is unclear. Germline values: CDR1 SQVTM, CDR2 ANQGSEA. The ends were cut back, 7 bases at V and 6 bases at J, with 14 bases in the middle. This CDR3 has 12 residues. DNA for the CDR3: TGCAGCGCCCTCTCGAGTCCGGATACGCAGTATTTT. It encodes CSALSSPDTQYF.

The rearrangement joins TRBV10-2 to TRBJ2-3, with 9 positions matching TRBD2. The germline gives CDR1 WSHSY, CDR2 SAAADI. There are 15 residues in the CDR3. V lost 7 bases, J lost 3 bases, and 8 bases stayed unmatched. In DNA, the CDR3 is TGCGCCAGCACCAGACCGGGACTAGCTACAGATACGCAGTATTTT. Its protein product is CASTRPGLATDTQYF.

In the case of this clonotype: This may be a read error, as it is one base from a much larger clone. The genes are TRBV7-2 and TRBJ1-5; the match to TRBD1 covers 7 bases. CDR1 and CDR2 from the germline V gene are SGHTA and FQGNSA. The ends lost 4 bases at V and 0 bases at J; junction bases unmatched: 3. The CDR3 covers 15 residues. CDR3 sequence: CASSSGQTSNQPQHF. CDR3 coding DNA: TGTGCCAGCAGCTCGGGACAGACTAGCAATCAGCCCCAGCATTTT.

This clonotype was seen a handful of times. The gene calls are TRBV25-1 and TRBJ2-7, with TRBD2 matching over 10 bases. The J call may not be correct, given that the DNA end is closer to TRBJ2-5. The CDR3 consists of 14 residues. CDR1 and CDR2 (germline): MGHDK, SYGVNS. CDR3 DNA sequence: TGTGCCAGCAGTAAAGCGGGGGGGCGGGAGACCCAGTACTTC. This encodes CASSKAGGRETQYF.

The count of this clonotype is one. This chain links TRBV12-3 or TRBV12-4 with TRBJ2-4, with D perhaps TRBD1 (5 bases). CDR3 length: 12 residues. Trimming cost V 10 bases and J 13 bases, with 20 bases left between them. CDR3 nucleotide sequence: TGTGCCACCCAAGATGGGGCAAGAGAGCAGTACTTC. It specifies CATQDGAREQYF.

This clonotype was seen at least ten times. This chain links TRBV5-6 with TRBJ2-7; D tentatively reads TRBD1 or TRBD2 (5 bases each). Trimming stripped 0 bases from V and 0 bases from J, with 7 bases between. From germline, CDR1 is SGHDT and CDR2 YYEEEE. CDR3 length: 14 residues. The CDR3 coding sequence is TGTGCCAGCAGCTTGGTGGGGGACTCCTACGAGCAGTACTTC. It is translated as CASSLVGDSYEQYF.

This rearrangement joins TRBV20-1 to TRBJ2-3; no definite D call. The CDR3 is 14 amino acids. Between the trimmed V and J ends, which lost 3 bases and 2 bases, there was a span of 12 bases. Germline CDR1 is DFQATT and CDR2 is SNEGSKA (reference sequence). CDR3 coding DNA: TGCAGTGCTAGTATTGGCAGAGACACAGATACGCAGTATTTT. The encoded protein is CSASIGRDTDTQYF.

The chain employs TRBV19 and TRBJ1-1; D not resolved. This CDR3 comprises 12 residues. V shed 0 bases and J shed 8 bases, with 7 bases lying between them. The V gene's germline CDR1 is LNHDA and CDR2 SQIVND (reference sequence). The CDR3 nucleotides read TGTGCCAGTAGTATAGAGAGACGAGAAGCTTTCTTT. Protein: CASSIERREAFF.

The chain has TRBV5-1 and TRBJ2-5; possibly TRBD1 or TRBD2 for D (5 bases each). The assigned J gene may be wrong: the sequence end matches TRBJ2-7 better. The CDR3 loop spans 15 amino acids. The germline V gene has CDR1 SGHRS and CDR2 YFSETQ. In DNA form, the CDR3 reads TGCGCCAGCAGCTTGGTGATCAGGGACGCCCACGAGCAGTACTTC. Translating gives CASSLVIRDAHEQYF.

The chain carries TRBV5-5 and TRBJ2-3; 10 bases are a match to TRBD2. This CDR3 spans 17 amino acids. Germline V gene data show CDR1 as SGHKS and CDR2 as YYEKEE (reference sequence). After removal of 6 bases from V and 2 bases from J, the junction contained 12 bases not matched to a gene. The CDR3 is CASNLLLAGAYTDTQYF. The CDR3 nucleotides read TGTGCCAGCAATCTCTTGCTAGCGGGGGCCTACACAGATACGCAGTATTTT. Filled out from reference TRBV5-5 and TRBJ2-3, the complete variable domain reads DAGVTQSPTHLIKTRGQQVTLRCSPISGHKSVSWYQQVLGQGPQFIFQYYEKEERGRGNFPDRFSARQFPNYSSELNVNALLLGDSALYLCASNLLLAGAYTDTQYFGPGTRLTVL.

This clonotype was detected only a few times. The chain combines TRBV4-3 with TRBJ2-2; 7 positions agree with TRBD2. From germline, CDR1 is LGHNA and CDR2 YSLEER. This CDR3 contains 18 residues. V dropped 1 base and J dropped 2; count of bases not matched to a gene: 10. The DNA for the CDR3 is TGCGCCAGCAGCCAAGTAATTGACGGGGGGACCAACACCGGGGAGCTGTTTTTT. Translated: CASSQVIDGGTNTGELFF.

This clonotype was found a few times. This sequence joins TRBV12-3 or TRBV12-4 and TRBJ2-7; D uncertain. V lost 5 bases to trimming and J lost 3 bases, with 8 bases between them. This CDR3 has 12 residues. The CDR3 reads CASSAQNYEQYF. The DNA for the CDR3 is TGTGCCAGCAGTGCCCAGAACTACGAGCAGTACTTC.

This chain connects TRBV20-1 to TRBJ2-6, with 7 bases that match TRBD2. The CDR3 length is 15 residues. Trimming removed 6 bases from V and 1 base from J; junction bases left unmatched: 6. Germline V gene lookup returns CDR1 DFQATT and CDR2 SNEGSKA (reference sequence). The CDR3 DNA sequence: TGCAGTGCCGCGGGACTAAATTCTGGGGCCAACGTCCTGACTTTC. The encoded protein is CSAAGLNSGANVLTF.